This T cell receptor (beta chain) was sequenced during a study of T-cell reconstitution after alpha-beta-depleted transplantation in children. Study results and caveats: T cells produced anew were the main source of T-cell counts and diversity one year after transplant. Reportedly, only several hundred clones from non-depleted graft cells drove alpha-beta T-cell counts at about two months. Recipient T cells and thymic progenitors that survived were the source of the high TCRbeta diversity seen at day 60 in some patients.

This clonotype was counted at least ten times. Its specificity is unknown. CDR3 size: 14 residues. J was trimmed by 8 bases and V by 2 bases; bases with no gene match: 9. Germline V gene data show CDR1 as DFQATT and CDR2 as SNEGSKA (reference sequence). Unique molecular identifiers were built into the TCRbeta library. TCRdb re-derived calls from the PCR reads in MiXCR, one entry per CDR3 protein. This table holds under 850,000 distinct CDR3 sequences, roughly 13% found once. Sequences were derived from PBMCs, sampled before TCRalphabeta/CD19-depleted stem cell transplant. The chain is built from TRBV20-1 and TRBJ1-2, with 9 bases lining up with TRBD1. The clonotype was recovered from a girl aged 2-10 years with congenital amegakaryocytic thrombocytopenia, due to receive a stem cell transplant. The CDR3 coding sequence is TGCAGTGCTAGAACGGTGGACAGGGGAGGCGGCTACACCTTC. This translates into CSARTVDRGGGYTF.